The next 28 T cell receptor beta chains were all read from a single sample in a study of blood T cell repertoires in COVID-19 (dated by TCRdb to 2020 to 2021). The library was generated by the immunoSEQ multiplex PCR assay. The source is immuneACCESS, and TCRdb retained only in-frame sequences with V and J called. Part of the clones is not carried over; for the studies checked, unresolved V genes explain less than half of this, and the remainder is unexplained. The sample includes some 80,000 clones, with about 92% observed a single time. The ten largest clonotypes hold around a sixth of the sample. Material: peripheral blood. All receptors come from a woman older than 75 with active or convalescent COVID-19.

V gene TRBV5-6 combines with J gene TRBJ2-3; possibly TRBD1 for D (5 bases). CDR1 is SGHDT and CDR2 is YYEEEE in the germline V gene. Trimming removed 0 bases from V and 4 bases from J, with 12 bases in between. This CDR3 is built from 15 residues. CDR3 amino acids: CASSLVRAGADTQYF. The CDR3 nucleotides are TGTGCCAGCAGCTTGGTCAGGGCTGGCGCAGATACGCAGTATTTT.

The chain links TRBV24-1 to TRBJ1-5; D is ambiguous. The CDR3 contains 14 residues. From germline, CDR1 is KGHDR and CDR2 SFDVKD. The germline V and J ends were trimmed by 5 bases and 4 bases, with 11 bases remaining between them. CDR3 sequence (DNA): TGTGCCACCAGTGGCGAGGGTTGGAATCAGCCCCAGCATTTT. Protein sequence: CATSGEGWNQPQHF.

The CDR3 bases are TGCGCCAGCAGCCAAGATACCGGGACAGGGGGCGACGAGCAGTACTTC. It translates to CASSQDTGTGGDEQYF. The chain carries TRBV4-1 and TRBJ2-7; 12 bases fit TRBD1. The CDR3 has 16 amino acids. Looked up from germline, CDR1 is MGHRA and CDR2 is YSYEKL. V trimming: 0 bases; J trimming: 5 bases; junction bases outside the gene matches: 5.

This clone has just a few counts. The chain is built from TRBV19 and TRBJ1-2, with D maybe TRBD1 (5 bases). The CDR3 has 12 residues. Germline CDR1 and CDR2: LNHDA and SQIVND (reference sequence). V was pared by 3 bases and J by 8 bases, with 10 bases between. The CDR3 region is CASSIKGFGYTF. In DNA form, the CDR3 reads TGTGCCAGTAGTATTAAGGGGTTCGGCTACACCTTC.

This chain joins TRBV6-5 and TRBJ2-7; a weak D match, TRBD1 (6 bases). The CDR3 covers 14 residues. The V end lost 7 bases, the J end lost 6 bases, and 19 bases lay between the germline ends. Per the germline V gene, CDR1 is MNHEY and CDR2 is SVGAGI. The CDR3 nucleotides are TGTGCCAGCATGAACAGCGGTGGGGGCCTCGAGCAGTACTTC. It yields the protein CASMNSGGGLEQYF.

This clone was picked up one time. This chain joins TRBV29-1 and TRBJ1-1; D is perhaps TRBD1 (6 bases). V lost 4 bases and J lost 4, with 13 bases in between. This CDR3 has 13 residues. In germline, CDR1 is SQVTM, CDR2 ANQGSEA. The CDR3: CSVGGGYGTEAFF. The CDR3 DNA reads as TGCAGCGTTGGAGGGGGATACGGCACTGAAGCTTTCTTT.

This clone has only one observation. This chain connects TRBV6-5 to TRBJ1-5; possibly TRBD1 for D (5 bases). Germline CDR1 MNHEY, CDR2 SVGAGI. This CDR3 region has 14 residues. Deletions cut 8 bases from V and 1 base from J, with 12 bases between. The CDR3 nucleotides read TGTGCCAGCGGCCAGGGCCGAAGCAATCAGCCCCAGCATTTT. It codes for CASGQGRSNQPQHF.

The rearrangement joins TRBV28 to TRBJ1-2; tentative D call: TRBD1 (5 bases). Germline assignment: CDR1 MDHEN and CDR2 SYDVKM. The CDR3 is 13 residues long. V was clipped by 6 bases and J by 5 bases, with 13 bases between them. The CDR3 DNA reads as TGTGCCAGCAGCCGGGGGAGGGAATATGGCTACACCTTC. This sequence encodes CASSRGREYGYTF.

In its sample, this clone was seen a few times. The CDR3: CASSFGQTGELFF. The DNA of the CDR3 is TGTGCCAGCAGCTTCGGACAGACCGGGGAGCTGTTTTTT. V usage is TRBV7-2 and J usage is TRBJ2-2; D perhaps matches TRBD1 (6 bases). CDR1 and CDR2 (germline): SGHTA, FQGNSA. The germline V and J ends were trimmed by 3 bases and 5 bases, with 7 bases remaining between them. This CDR3 contains 13 residues.

V gene TRBV5-1 combines with J gene TRBJ1-4; maybe TRBD1 (5 bases). Germline-derived CDR1 and CDR2 are SGHRS and YFSETQ. Trimming left V 0 bases short and J 8 bases short, with 14 bases between. The CDR3 consists of 15 residues. CDR3 sequence: CASSLAGGREEKLFF. The CDR3 DNA sequence: TGCGCCAGCAGCTTGGCCGGGGGACGGGAAGAAAAACTGTTTTTT.

J is TRBJ2-3 and V is TRBV21-1; TRBD2 was called by the table and not checked on the DNA. TRBV21-1 is a documented pseudogene. The CDR3 loop spans 11 amino acids. The CDR3 DNA reads TGTGCCCCCCGGGGGACAGATACGCAGTATTTT. Translating it yields CAPRGTDTQYF.

J is TRBJ1-5 and V is TRBV7-8; D perhaps matches TRBD1 (6 bases). Trimming removed 3 bases from V and 0 bases from J, with 15 bases in between. The CDR3 covers 17 residues. Germline CDR1 and CDR2: SGHVS and FQNEAQ. DNA of the CDR3: TGTGCCAGCAGCTTCCTCGGGACACCTTATAGCAATCAGCCCCAGCATTTT. Protein: CASSFLGTPYSNQPQHF.

The rearrangement uses TRBV7-2 and TRBJ2-3; 8 bases map to TRBD2. With V trimmed by 6 bases and J by 0 bases, 5 bases remained unmatched. The germline gives CDR1 SGHTA, CDR2 FQGNSA. The CDR3 has 15 residues. CDR3 coding DNA: TGTGCCAGCAGTTTGCGGGGGGCCAGCACAGATACGCAGTATTTT. Protein product: CASSLRGASTDTQYF.

The chain has TRBV30 and TRBJ1-5; the D gene is possibly TRBD1 (5 bases). From germline, CDR1 is GTSNPN and CDR2 SVGIG (reference sequence). The V gene lost 0 bases and the J gene lost 6 bases, with 15 bases spanning the gap. CDR3 size: 15 residues. The CDR3, as DNA: TGTGCCTGGAGTGTAGGAGGGGCTGCAGGTCAGCCCCAGCATTTT. Protein product: CAWSVGGAAGQPQHF.

The chain joins TRBV7-8 to TRBJ2-7; D uncertain. CDR1 SGHVS and CDR2 FQNEAQ come from the germline V gene. The CDR3 extends over 14 amino acids. The ends were cut back, 1 base at V and 2 bases at J, with 9 bases in the middle. The CDR3 loop is CASSLGPTAYEQYF. The CDR3 DNA follows: TGTGCCAGCAGCTTAGGCCCGACTGCCTACGAGCAGTACTTC.

The chain has TRBV27 and TRBJ2-1; TRBD2 matches at 8 bases. The CDR3 is 15 amino acids. With 5 bases clipped from V and 2 bases from J, the junction kept 5 bases outside the gene matches. Germline lookup yields CDR1 MNHEY and CDR2 SMNVEV (reference sequence). The CDR3 coding sequence is TGTGCCAGCAGTATAAGCGGGGGCCCCTACAATGAGCAGTTCTTC. Translated, it gives CASSISGGPYNEQFF.

This chain uses TRBV6-2 or TRBV6-3 with TRBJ2-1; possible D gene TRBD2, 5 bases. The V gene's germline CDR1 is MNHEY and CDR2 SVGEGT. The CDR3 has 15 amino acids. Trimming cost V 4 bases and J 9 bases, with 19 bases left between them. The CDR3 coding sequence is TGTGCCAGCAGTTCAGAGGGCTCTGAGGCTAGTGAGCAGTTCTTC. The encoded protein is CASSSEGSEASEQFF.

The CDR3 region is CASSSTSSGVSTDTQYF. Here the CDR3 DNA reads TGTGCCAGCAGCTCAACAAGTAGCGGGGTAAGCACAGATACGCAGTATTTT. The V and J genes are TRBV9 and TRBJ2-3; 8 bases agree with TRBD2. The CDR3 length is 17 residues. V lost 4 bases, J lost 0 bases, and 10 bases stayed unmatched. The germline gives CDR1 SGDLS, CDR2 YYNGEE.

Here the CDR3 reads CAWSKVLRGTRGYTF. The CDR3, as DNA: TGTGCCTGGAGTAAAGTTCTAAGGGGGACACGGGGCTACACCTTC. The chain has TRBV30 and TRBJ1-2, with D perhaps matching TRBD1 (6 bases). V lost 2 bases to trimming and J lost 8 bases, with 21 bases between them. The CDR3 is 15 amino acids. Germline V gene data show CDR1 as GTSNPN and CDR2 as SVGIG (reference sequence).

This clone has more than one count but fewer than ten. The chain couples TRBV5-6 to TRBJ1-3, with D perhaps matching TRBD1 (5 bases). Germline-derived CDR1 and CDR2 are SGHDT and YYEEEE. Trimming shortened V by 2 bases and J by 2 bases, and 11 bases separated the two germline ends. The CDR3 sequence is 15 residues long. CDR3 sequence reads: CASSFFLTAGNTIYF. Here the CDR3 DNA reads TGTGCCAGCAGCTTTTTTTTGACAGCTGGAAACACCATATATTTT. The full variable domain, in which reference TRBV5-6 and TRBJ1-3 provide the parts outside the CDR3, is DAGVTQSPTHLIKTRGQQVTLRCSPKSGHDTVSWYQQALGQGPQFIFQYYEEEERQRGNFPDRFSGHQFPNYSSELNVNALLLGDSALYLCASSFFLTAGNTIYFGEGSWLTVV.

The rearrangement links TRBV6-1 to TRBJ2-7, with D perhaps TRBD1 (6 bases). This CDR3 is built from 14 residues. V lost 2 bases and J 4 bases, leaving 12 bases between the germline ends. CDR1 and CDR2 (germline): MNHNS, SASEGT. DNA for the CDR3: TGTGCCAGCAGTGAACAACAGGGTCTTTACGAGCAGTACTTC. This translates into CASSEQQGLYEQYF.

The genes are TRBV28 and TRBJ1-1, with D tentatively TRBD1 (6 bases). The germline V gene encodes CDR1 MDHEN and CDR2 SYDVKM. The V and J ends lost 3 bases and 4 bases respectively, with 15 bases between them. The CDR3 runs 15 residues. This CDR3 is CASSLARGLSTEAFF. In nucleotides, the CDR3 is TGTGCCAGCAGTTTGGCGCGGGGGCTTAGCACTGAAGCTTTCTTT.

This chain connects TRBV27 to TRBJ2-7; 7 bases are a match to TRBD2. J lost 1 base, V lost 3 bases, and 6 bases had no gene match. This CDR3 comprises 15 residues. Germline CDR1 and CDR2: MNHEY and SMNVEV (reference sequence). The CDR3 nucleotides read TGTGCCAGCAGTTTTTTCGGGGGGACGTCCTACGAGCAGTACTTC. It translates to CASSFFGGTSYEQYF.

This chain links TRBV6-1 with TRBJ2-3; D is unresolved. V dropped 2 bases and J dropped 1 base, with 19 bases sitting between them. The germline gives CDR1 MNHNS, CDR2 SASEGT. The CDR3 contains 18 residues. Here the CDR3 reads CASSEYPPAAAGTDTQYF. In nucleotides, the CDR3 is TGTGCCAGCAGTGAATATCCCCCGGCGGCCGCCGGCACAGATACGCAGTATTTT.

The chain recombines TRBV6-2 or TRBV6-3 with TRBJ2-7; 7 bases are shared with TRBD1. This CDR3 has 15 residues. The germline V gene has CDR1 MNHEY and CDR2 SVGEGT. The V and J ends lost 2 bases and 2 bases, in that order; junction bases with no gene match: 6. The CDR3: CASSYADRVAYEQYF. In DNA form, the CDR3 reads TGTGCCAGCAGTTACGCCGACAGGGTGGCCTACGAGCAGTACTTC.

The rearrangement joins TRBV19 to TRBJ1-1, with 8 bases matching TRBD1. CDR1 is LNHDA and CDR2 is SQIVND in the germline V gene (reference sequence). J lost 6 bases, V lost 5 bases, and 8 bases had no gene match. The CDR3 is 14 residues long. Here the CDR3 reads CASSLGQGRSEAFF. The CDR3 DNA follows: TGTGCCAGTAGTTTAGGACAGGGTCGCTCTGAAGCTTTCTTT.

V usage is TRBV5-6 and J usage is TRBJ1-4; D is perhaps TRBD1 (6 bases). The CDR3 consists of 16 residues. V dropped 2 bases and J dropped 0 bases, with 11 bases sitting between them. The germline V gene encodes CDR1 SGHDT and CDR2 YYEEEE. CDR3 in DNA: TGTGCCAGCAGCTTACGACCAGGGGCAACTAATGAAAAACTGTTTTTT. Protein product: CASSLRPGATNEKLFF.

The V gene is TRBV28, the J gene TRBJ2-7; D perhaps matches TRBD1 (5 bases). The CDR3 loop spans 11 amino acids. Trimming shortened V by 7 bases and J by 9 bases, and 13 bases separated the two germline ends. Germline CDR1 and CDR2: MDHEN and SYDVKM. The CDR3, as DNA: TGTGCCAGCACCCTCGGACAAATGCAGTACTTC. Translated: CASTLGQMQYF.